The 9 T cell receptor beta chains in this list originate from one sample, sequenced in a study of blood T cell repertoires in COVID-19. TCRdb's table, derived via immunoSEQ multiplex PCR, lists solely in-frame clones and lacks some. The sample has 40,000 to 55,000 clones, around nine tenths seen once. Input material: peripheral blood. These receptors were obtained from a man aged 50-60 years with active COVID-19.

V and J are TRBV7-8 and TRBJ2-3, with 7 bases matching TRBD2. The CDR3 has 16 amino acids. CDR1 and CDR2 from the germline V gene are SGHVS and FQNEAQ. V dropped 4 bases and J dropped 0; count of bases not matched to a gene: 7. For the CDR3, the DNA is TGTGCCAGCAGCTGGGGGTCGGGGGGTAGCACAGATACGCAGTATTTT. Translating gives CASSWGSGGSTDTQYF.

The V and J genes are TRBV5-4 and TRBJ1-4; perhaps TRBD1 as D (5 bases). The germline V gene has CDR1 SGHNT and CDR2 YYREEE (reference sequence). V was cut by 4 bases and J by 0 bases, with 10 bases left in between. This CDR3 is 15 amino acids long. CDR3 region: CASSPSRATNEKLFF. CDR3 DNA: TGTGCCAGCAGCCCTTCCAGGGCAACTAATGAAAAACTGTTTTTT.

This clone has a single count. V usage is TRBV7-9 and J usage is TRBJ2-1; 7 bases are a match to TRBD2. V dropped 1 base and J dropped 7; count of bases not matched to a gene: 7. This CDR3 region has 15 residues. Germline V CDR1 and CDR2: SEHNR, FQNEAQ (reference sequence). The CDR3 region is CASSLGEGLLNEQFF. In DNA, the CDR3 is TGTGCCAGCAGCTTAGGGGAGGGCCTTTTGAATGAGCAGTTCTTC.

The chain carries TRBV7-9 and TRBJ2-7, with 9 bases lining up with TRBD1. There are 15 residues in the CDR3. Germline V gene sequence: CDR1 SEHNR, CDR2 FQNEAQ (reference sequence). With V trimmed by 3 bases and J by 2 bases, 5 bases remained unmatched. The CDR3 loop is CASSFADRGPYEQYF. CDR3 in DNA: TGTGCCAGCAGCTTCGCGGACAGGGGTCCCTACGAGCAGTACTTC.

This clone appeared a single time. The genes are TRBV9 and TRBJ2-7, with 7 positions matching TRBD1. The trim removed 1 base at V and 3 bases at J, leaving 7 bases unmatched. The CDR3 runs to 15 residues. Germline CDR1 is SGDLS and CDR2 is YYNGEE. The DNA for the CDR3 is TGTGCCAGCAGCGTAAGTACAGGGGCCCACTACGAGCAGTACTTC. It codes for CASSVSTGAHYEQYF.

This clone came up a few times. V gene TRBV13 combines with J gene TRBJ1-2; TRBD1 might be the D (5 bases). The germline V and J ends were trimmed by 1 base and 8 bases, with 17 bases remaining between them. The CDR3 has 15 amino acids. Germline V gives CDR1 PRHDT, CDR2 FYEKMQ (reference sequence). CDR3 nucleotide sequence: TGTGCCAGCAGCTTAGAGGCTTGGACAAAAGAAGGCTACACCTTC. Amino acids: CASSLEAWTKEGYTF.

This clone was recorded a few times. V and J are TRBV5-4 and TRBJ2-1; TRBD1 matches at 12 bases. V shed 4 bases, J shed 6 bases, and the junction held 5 bases outside the gene matches. The CDR3 loop spans 15 amino acids. Per the germline V gene, CDR1 is SGHNT and CDR2 is YYREEE (reference sequence). CDR3 sequence (DNA): TGTGCCAGCAGCCCTGGGACAGGGGGCCTCAATGAGCAGTTCTTC. This translates into CASSPGTGGLNEQFF.

The gene calls are TRBV11-2 and TRBJ1-6, with D possibly matching TRBD1 (6 bases). Trimming removed 5 bases at V and 0 bases at J, with 14 bases between. The CDR3 extends over 17 amino acids. CDR1 and CDR2 from the germline V gene are SGHAT and FQNNGV. DNA for the CDR3: TGTGCCAGCAGCCCCACAACAGGGACCTCCTATAATTCACCCCTCCACTTT. This encodes CASSPTTGTSYNSPLHF. The whole variable domain, remainder taken from reference TRBV11-2 and TRBJ1-6, is EAGVAQSPRYKIIEKRQSVAFWCNPISGHATLYWYQQILGQGPKLLIQFQNNGVVDDSQLPKDRFSAERLKGVDSTLKIQPAKLEDSAVYLCASSPTTGTSYNSPLHFGNGTRLTVT.

The V gene is TRBV4-1, the J gene TRBJ2-7, with TRBD1 matching 7 bases. Germline assignment: CDR1 MGHRA and CDR2 YSYEKL. The CDR3 is 18 residues long. V lost 4 bases to trimming and J lost 4 bases; unmatched junction nucleotides: 19. The CDR3 coding sequence is TGCGCCAGCAGCCTCGGCGAGAATTCCGGGACAGTATCGTACGAGCAGTACTTC. Translation gives CASSLGENSGTVSYEQYF.